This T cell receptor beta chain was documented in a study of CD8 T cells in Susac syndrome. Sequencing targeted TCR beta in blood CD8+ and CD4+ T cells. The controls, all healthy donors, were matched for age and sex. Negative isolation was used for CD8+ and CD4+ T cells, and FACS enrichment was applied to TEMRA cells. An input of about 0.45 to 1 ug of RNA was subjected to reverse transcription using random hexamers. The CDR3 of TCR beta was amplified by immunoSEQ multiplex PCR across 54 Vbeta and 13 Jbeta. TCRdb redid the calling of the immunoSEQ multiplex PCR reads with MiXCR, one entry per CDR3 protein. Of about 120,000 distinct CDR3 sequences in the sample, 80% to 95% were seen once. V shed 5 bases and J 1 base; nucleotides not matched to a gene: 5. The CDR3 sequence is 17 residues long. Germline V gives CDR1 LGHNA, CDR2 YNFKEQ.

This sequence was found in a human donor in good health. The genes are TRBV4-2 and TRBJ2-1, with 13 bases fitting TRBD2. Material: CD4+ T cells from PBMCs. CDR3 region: CASSARLAGGSYNEQFF. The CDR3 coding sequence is TGTGCCAGCAGCGCACGACTAGCGGGGGGATCCTACAATGAGCAGTTCTTC.